These 6 T cell receptor beta chains were all obtained from the same sample, sequenced in a study of blood T cell repertoires in COVID-19. The data were produced by immunoSEQ multiplex PCR, yet TCRdb's version contains in-frame clones alone and is incomplete. The table lists about 200,000 clones, about 90% of them singletons, with approximately 2.4% in the top ten. Source material: PBMCs or T cells enriched from blood (not recorded which). Every receptor here comes from a woman in her twenties or thirties who had recovered from COVID-19.

This chain uses TRBV29-1 with TRBJ1-2; D is possibly TRBD1 (5 bases). CDR3 size: 12 residues. Germline V gene data show CDR1 as SQVTM and CDR2 as ANQGSEA. Trimming shortened V by 4 bases and J by 3 bases, and 9 bases separated the two germline ends. CDR3 nucleotide sequence: TGCAGCGTTGCAGGGAGGGACTATGGCTACACCTTC. Translated: CSVAGRDYGYTF.

The gene calls are TRBV5-5 and TRBJ1-2; 9 nucleotides line up with TRBD1. Per germline, CDR1 SGHKS and CDR2 YYEKEE (reference sequence). J was trimmed by 7 bases and V by 3 bases; bases with no gene match: 10. The CDR3 is 15 residues long. CDR3 sequence reads: CASSSRQGDVGGYTF. DNA of the CDR3: TGTGCCAGCAGCTCGAGACAGGGGGATGTGGGTGGCTACACCTTC.

This chain uses TRBV7-9 with TRBJ2-1; 9 nucleotides align to TRBD2. The J segment lost 6 bases and the V segment lost 0 bases, leaving 9 bases of the junction unmatched. This CDR3 has 17 amino acids. Per germline, CDR1 SEHNR and CDR2 FQNEAQ (reference sequence). The CDR3 bases are TGTGCCAGCAGCTTAGCCCTTGGCGGGAGGGCCTCCAATGAGCAGTTCTTC. Protein: CASSLALGGRASNEQFF.

CDR3 residues: CASSVDRSSYNEQFF. The CDR3 DNA sequence: TGTGCCAGCAGCGTAGATAGGAGCTCCTACAATGAGCAGTTCTTC. The chain has TRBV9 and TRBJ2-1; D is ambiguous. CDR1 SGDLS and CDR2 YYNGEE come from the germline V gene. The CDR3 is made up of 15 amino acids. The V gene lost 0 bases and the J gene lost 0 bases, with 7 bases spanning the gap.

The V and J genes are TRBV29-1 and TRBJ2-7, with 9 bases lining up with TRBD1. Germline V lookup: CDR1 SQVTM, CDR2 ANQGSEA. CDR3 length: 14 residues. Germline trimming cut 3 bases from V and 2 bases from J; bases unmatched to any gene: 5. CDR3 nucleotide sequence: TGCAGCGTTGATGATGGGACAGGGACCTACGAGCAGTACTTC. It translates to CSVDDGTGTYEQYF.

The chain links TRBV6-5 to TRBJ1-2; D not certain. The CDR3 contains 12 residues. V dropped 0 bases and J dropped 8 bases, with 7 bases sitting between them. Germline loops: CDR1 MNHEY, CDR2 SVGAGI. For the CDR3, the DNA is TGTGCCAGCAGTTACTCGATGGGCGGCTACACCTTC. It specifies CASSYSMGGYTF.